Listed below are T cell receptor beta chains from one sample, sequenced in a study of regulatory T cells in long-lasting Graves disease. TCRdb independently ran MiXCR on the multiplex PCR reads; one entry per CDR3 protein. The table includes a few hundred thousand distinct CDR3 sequences, roughly 21% detected once. The material was peripheral blood mononuclear cells (PBMCs), obtained when the disease was refractory, from a patient treated with antithyroid drugs. These receptors came from a female donor with Graves disease. Each CDR3 is given with its conserved first and last residue. The D gene is left open where the match is weak. Not all rows give a size; the values are once, few, many and, for expanded clones, a class.

14	NA	TRBV7-6	TRBJ2-5	TRBD2	CASSHDGGKETQYF	TGTGCCAGCAGCCACGACGGGGGGAAAGAGACCCAGTACTTC
15	NA	TRBV2	TRBJ1-5	TRBD1	CASSVTGSSNQPQHF	TGTGCCAGCAGTGTGACAGGGAGCAGCAATCAGCCCCAGCATTTT
15	many	TRBV15	TRBJ2-5	NA	CATSTGSTGGETQYF	TGTGCCACCAGCACGGGATCGACAGGAGGAGAGACCCAGTACTTC
14	many	TRBV28	TRBJ2-2	NA	CASSFQGETGELFF	TGTGCCAGCAGTTTCCAGGGTGAAACCGGGGAGCTGTTTTTT
17	many	TRBV24-1	TRBJ2-2	TRBD1	CATSDLGGTGSTGELFF	TGTGCCACCAGTGATTTAGGGGGCACAGGGTCCACCGGGGAGCTGTTTTTT
17	once	TRBV6-5	TRBJ1-6	NA	CASSYLGDANNNSPLHF	TGTGCCAGCAGTTACTTAGGGGACGCAAATAATAATTCACCCCTCCACTTT
12	NA	TRBV10-3	TRBJ1-5	NA	CAIRDINQPQHF	TGTGCCATCAGGGACATAAACCAGCCCCAGCATTTT
14	many	TRBV12-3/TRBV12-4	TRBJ1-2	NA	CASSFFSGPRGYTF	TGTGCCAGCAGTTTTTTTTCGGGTCCGCGGGGCTACACCTTC
13	few	TRBV5-5	TRBJ2-1	NA	CASSPPPGGEQFF	TGTGCCAGCAGCCCGCCCCCGGGCGGTGAGCAGTTCTTC
15	many	TRBV30	TRBJ1-1	TRBD1	CAWSFPGTGGTEAFF	TGTGCCTGGAGTTTCCCCGGGACAGGGGGCACTGAAGCTTTCTTT
13	NA	TRBV5-1	TRBJ2-1	NA	CASSPRTLNEQFF	TGCGCCAGCAGCCCGAGGACTCTGAATGAGCAGTTCTTC
14	NA	TRBV19	TRBJ1-4	NA	CASSIRTKVEKLFF	TGTGCCAGTAGTATCAGGACCAAGGTCGAAAAACTGTTTTTT
12	many	TRBV28	TRBJ2-7	NA	CASHSGPSEQYF	TGTGCCAGCCACTCCGGGCCCTCTGAGCAGTACTTC
14	many	TRBV7-6	TRBJ2-5	NA	CASTWPGEGETQYF	TGTGCCAGCACATGGCCAGGGGAGGGGGAGACCCAGTACTTC
17	NA	TRBV19	TRBJ2-6	NA	CASRQRTQGAGANALTF	TGTGCCAGTAGGCAAAGAACCCAGGGTGCTGGGGCCAACGCCCTGACTTTC
13	many	TRBV27	TRBJ1-1	NA	CASSLQANTEAFF	TGTGCCAGCAGTCTACAGGCGAACACTGAAGCTTTCTTT
11	many	TRBV20-1	TRBJ2-2	NA	CSAFYTGELFF	TGCAGTGCTTTTTACACCGGGGAGCTGTTTTTT
11	many	TRBV13	TRBJ2-5	NA	CASSLSRRMYF	TGTGCCAGCAGCTTATCAAGAAGAATGTACTTC
16	NA	TRBV5-6	TRBJ2-2	TRBD1	CASSYNRGPNTGELFF	TGTGCCAGCAGCTACAACAGGGGCCCGAACACCGGGGAGCTGTTTTTT
14	many	TRBV9	TRBJ2-5	NA	CASSAGSDQETQYF	TGTGCCAGCAGCGCGGGGTCGGACCAAGAGACCCAGTACTTC
13	many	TRBV29-1	TRBJ1-5	TRBD1	CGVHTGGNQPQHF	TGCGGGGTACATACAGGGGGCAATCAGCCCCAGCATTTT
13	many	TRBV20-1	TRBJ1-2	NA	CSAPRDTIRGYTF	TGCAGTGCGCCCCGGGACACCATACGTGGCTACACCTTC
14	many	TRBV7-9	TRBJ1-2	NA	CASSRTENNYGYTF	TGTGCCAGCAGCCGGACAGAGAATAACTATGGCTACACCTTC
12	few	TRBV30	TRBJ2-7	NA	CAWTLGGDEQYF	TGTGCCTGGACATTAGGCGGGGACGAGCAGTACTTC
13	many	TRBV5-5	TRBJ2-5	TRBD2	CASTIPGGETQYF	TGTGCCAGCACGATACCCGGGGGGGAGACCCAGTACTTC
14	few	TRBV20-1	TRBJ2-5	NA	CSARGDSLQETQYF	TGCAGTGCTAGAGGCGACTCACTCCAAGAGACCCAGTACTTC